Given below is one T cell receptor beta chain in context. Germline V gene sequence: CDR1 SGHTA, CDR2 FQGNSA. V was clipped by 2 bases and J by 2 bases; unmatched bases: 2. The CDR3 is made up of 15 amino acids. This sample was included in a study of blood T cell repertoires in COVID-19. Study overall: Italy, Spain and the United States were the sources of the convalescent and acute COVID-19 samples.

The study drew participants aged about 18 to 95 years from about two dozen US areas. Repertoires were generated with immunoSEQ multiplex PCR, while TCRdb's copy carries only in-frame clones and drops some. The sample yields 250,000 to 300,000 clones, around 90% seen once. This chain links TRBV7-2 with TRBJ2-2, with 7 bases that match TRBD2. The TCR sequence derives from a woman in her twenties or thirties who had recovered from COVID-19. The sequencing input was PBMCs or T cells enriched from blood (not recorded which). CDR3 residues: CASSLTGGNTGELFF. CDR3 in DNA: TGTGCCAGCAGCTTAACGGGGGGAAACACCGGGGAGCTGTTTTTT.